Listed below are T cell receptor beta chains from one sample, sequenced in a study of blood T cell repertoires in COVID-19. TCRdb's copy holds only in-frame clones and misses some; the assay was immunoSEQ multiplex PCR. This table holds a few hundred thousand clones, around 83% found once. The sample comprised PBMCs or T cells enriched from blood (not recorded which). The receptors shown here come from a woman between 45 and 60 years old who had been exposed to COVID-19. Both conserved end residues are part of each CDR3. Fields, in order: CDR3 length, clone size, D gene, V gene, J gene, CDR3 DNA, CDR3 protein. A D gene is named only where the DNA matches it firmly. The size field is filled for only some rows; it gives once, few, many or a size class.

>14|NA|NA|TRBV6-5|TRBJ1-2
TGTGCCAGCAGTTATGCCGGGGGGAGATCTCGCTACACCTTC
CASSYAGGRSRYTF
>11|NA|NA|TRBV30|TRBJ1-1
TGTGCCTGGGGCGGAGGCACTGAAGCTTTCTTT
CAWGGGTEAFF
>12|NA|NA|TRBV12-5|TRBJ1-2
TGTGCTAGTGGACAGATTCCTTATGGCTACACCTTC
CASGQIPYGYTF
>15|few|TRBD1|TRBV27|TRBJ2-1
TGTGCCAGCATTACTACGGGACAGGGCTACAATGAGCAGTTCTTC
CASITTGQGYNEQFF
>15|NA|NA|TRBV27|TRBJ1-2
TGTGCCAGCAGTTCGACCGACAGAGGAGACTATGGCTACACCTTC
CASSSTDRGDYGYTF
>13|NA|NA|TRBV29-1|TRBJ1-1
TGCAGCGTTGAAGATGATAGGCGGAGTGAGGCTTTCTTT
CSVEDDRRSEAFF
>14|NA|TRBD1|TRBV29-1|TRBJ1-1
TGCAGCGTGGACAGGGGGGCCACGGACACTGAAGCTTTCTTT
CSVDRGATDTEAFF
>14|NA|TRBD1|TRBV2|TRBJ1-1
TGTGCCAGCAGTGCGCTGGACAGGGACACTGAAGCTTTCTTT
CASSALDRDTEAFF
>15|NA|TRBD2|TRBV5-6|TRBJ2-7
TGTGCCAGCAGCTTGGGTGCGGGGGTGAGGGACGAGCAGTACTTC
CASSLGAGVRDEQYF
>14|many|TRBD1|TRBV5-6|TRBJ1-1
TGTGCCAGCAGCTTTCAGGGGGTTGGCGCTGAAGCTTTCTTT
CASSFQGVGAEAFF
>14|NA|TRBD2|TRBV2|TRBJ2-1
TGTGCCAGCAGTGAACTAGCGGGGGGAGAAGGGCAGTTCTTC
CASSELAGGEGQFF
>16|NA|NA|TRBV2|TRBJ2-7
TGTGCCAGCAGGGGACAAAAGACAGGGAGGCACTACGAGCAGTACTTC
CASRGQKTGRHYEQYF
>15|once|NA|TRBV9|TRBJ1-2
TGTGCCAGCAGCGTAGGAGGGTACGGTAACTATGGCTACACCTTC
CASSVGGYGNYGYTF
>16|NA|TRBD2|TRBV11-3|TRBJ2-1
TGTGCCAGCAGCTTCAGTGGAAGCGGGGGATACAATGAGCAGTTCTTC
CASSFSGSGGYNEQFF
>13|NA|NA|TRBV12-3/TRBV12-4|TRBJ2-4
TGTGCCAGCAGTTTAGCCCAGGGATACATTCAGTACTTC
CASSLAQGYIQYF
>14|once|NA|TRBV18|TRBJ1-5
TGTGCCAGCTCACCTCAGGGGTTAAATCAGCCCCAGCATTTT
CASSPQGLNQPQHF
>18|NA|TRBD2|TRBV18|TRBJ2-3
TGTGCCAGCTCACCCGTACTAGCGGGGAGAGGGGGCACAGATACGCAGTATTTT
CASSPVLAGRGGTDTQYF
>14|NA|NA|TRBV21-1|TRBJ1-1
TGTGCCAGCAGCCCCGGGACAGCGGTTACTGAAGCTTTCTTT
CASSPGTAVTEAFF
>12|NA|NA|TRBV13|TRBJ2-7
TGTGCCAGCAGCCGGAGCTCCTACGAGCAGTACTTC
CASSRSSYEQYF
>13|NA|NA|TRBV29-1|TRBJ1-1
TGCAGCGCCCTACAGGGCTGGAACACTGAAGCTTTCTTT
CSALQGWNTEAFF
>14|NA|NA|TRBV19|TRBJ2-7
TGTGCCAGTAGTACCAATACAGGGCGCTACGAGCAGTACTTC
CASSTNTGRYEQYF
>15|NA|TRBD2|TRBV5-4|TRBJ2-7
TGTGCCAGCAGCTTGGCCCTGGCGGGGGACTACGAGCAGTACTTC
CASSLALAGDYEQYF